These 17 T cell receptor beta chains were sequenced from one sample in a study of OX40 agonist ivuxolimab in advanced cancers. The table came from immunoSEQ multiplex PCR; TCRdb's copy has only in-frame clones and leaves some out. The table shows tens of thousands of clones, with less than 90% occurring only once. This specimen consisted of CD4+ or CD8+ T cells sorted from blood, obtained in a trial of the OX40 agonist ivuxolimab. Receptor source: an adult with an advanced solid tumor such as melanoma, head and neck, liver or kidney cancer.

The chain joins TRBV7-3 to TRBJ2-5; possible D gene TRBD1, 6 bases. The CDR3 contains 13 residues. Trimming removed 5 bases from V and 3 bases from J, with 10 bases in between. Germline values: CDR1 SGHTA, CDR2 FQGTGA. CDR3 bases: TGTGCCAGCAGCAGGACAGAGAAAGAGACCCAGTACTTC. Its translation: CASSRTEKETQYF.

V gene TRBV2 combines with J gene TRBJ2-7; D not resolved. V was clipped by 2 bases and J by 2 bases, with 10 bases between them. The CDR3 is made up of 14 amino acids. Germline CDR1 is SNHLY and CDR2 is FYNNEI. The CDR3 nucleotides are TGTGCCAGCAGTGAAAGGAGAAACCCCTACGAGCAGTACTTC. Protein product: CASSERRNPYEQYF. Drawing the rest from reference TRBV2 and TRBJ2-7, the complete variable domain is EPEVTQTPSHQVTQMGQEVILRCVPISNHLYFYWYRQILGQKVEFLVSFYNNEISEKSEIFDDQFSVERPDGSNFTLKIRSTKLEDSAMYFCASSERRNPYEQYFGPGTRLTVT.

The genes are TRBV19 and TRBJ2-6, with a weak D call TRBD1 (6 bases). CDR1 and CDR2 from the germline V gene are LNHDA and SQIVND (reference sequence). The CDR3 sequence is 17 residues long. Trimming cost V 7 bases and J 0 bases, with 16 bases left between them. The CDR3 DNA reads TGTGCCAGTACCATGACAGGAACTCTCTCTGGGGCCAACGTCCTGACTTTC. Its protein is CASTMTGTLSGANVLTF.

The chain has TRBV10-3 and TRBJ2-3; D is uncertain. The CDR3 covers 14 residues. Germline V gene sequence: CDR1 ENHRY, CDR2 SYGVKD. Between the trimmed V and J ends, which lost 0 bases and 1 base, there was a span of 5 bases. The CDR3 nucleotides read TGTGCCATCAGTGAGTCGGTGGGCACAGATACGCAGTATTTT. It specifies CAISESVGTDTQYF.

The chain recombines TRBV7-9 with TRBJ1-1, with D perhaps TRBD1 (5 bases). CDR1 and CDR2 (germline): SEHNR, FQNEAQ (reference sequence). V was trimmed by 0 bases and J by 4 bases, leaving 9 bases between them. The CDR3 covers 14 residues. The CDR3 bases are TGTGCCAGCAGCTTAGCGGGGGGGATCACTGAAGCTTTCTTT. Its translation is CASSLAGGITEAFF.

The chain joins TRBV6-5 to TRBJ2-4; tentative D call: TRBD2 (5 bases). Germline V gives CDR1 MNHEY, CDR2 SVGAGI. Trimming removed 8 bases at V and 0 bases at J, with 8 bases between. The CDR3 has 13 residues. This CDR3 reads CASSGLAKNIQYF. The CDR3 nucleotides are TGTGCCAGCTCAGGACTAGCCAAAAACATTCAGTACTTC.

The table lists this clone with a few counts. The rearrangement joins TRBV5-6 to TRBJ1-2; D unresolved. Germline V gene sequence: CDR1 SGHDT, CDR2 YYEEEE. The germline V and J ends were trimmed by 0 bases and 4 bases, with 10 bases remaining between them. The CDR3 covers 14 residues. CDR3 sequence (DNA): TGTGCCAGCAGCTTGGGAACGGGAAGCTATGGCTACACCTTC. Its protein is CASSLGTGSYGYTF.

The chain carries TRBV6-4 and TRBJ2-2; D ambiguous. V dropped 6 bases and J dropped 4 bases, with 12 bases sitting between them. Germline CDR1 MRHNA, CDR2 SNTAGT. The CDR3 contains 14 residues. In DNA, the CDR3 is TGTGCCAGCAGGGGGAACAGCTTCACCGGGGAGCTGTTTTTT. Its translation: CASRGNSFTGELFF.

The rearrangement uses TRBV19 and TRBJ1-2; TRBD1 aligns across 9 bases. Trimming took 10 bases from V and 3 from J; bases not matched to a gene: 3. The germline V gene has CDR1 LNHDA and CDR2 SQIVND (reference sequence). The CDR3 covers 12 residues. CDR3 DNA: TGTGCCACCGGGACAGGGCACTATGGCTACACCTTC. Protein: CATGTGHYGYTF.

The chain has TRBV5-4 and TRBJ2-5; no definite D call. The end of the DNA aligns better with TRBJ2-7, so the J call may be wrong. This CDR3 has 11 amino acids. CDR1 is SGHNT and CDR2 is YYREEE in the germline V gene (reference sequence). CDR3 in amino acids: CASSLGDEQYF. CDR3 nucleotide sequence: TGTGCCAGCAGCTTGGGTGACGAGCAGTACTTC.

The chain recombines TRBV5-1 with TRBJ2-1, with TRBD1 as a possible D gene (6 bases). Germline V gene lookup returns CDR1 SGHRS and CDR2 YFSETQ. The CDR3 runs 19 residues. Trimming removed 2 bases at V and 5 bases at J, with 26 bases between. DNA for the CDR3: TGCGCCAGCAGCTTTGTCGGGCTTTTGGAGGCAGGGGCGAACAATGAGCAGTTCTTC. Protein: CASSFVGLLEAGANNEQFF.

The rearrangement links TRBV11-2 to TRBJ2-6, with TRBD1 matching over 8 bases. J lost 2 bases, V lost 3 bases, and 3 bases had no gene match. The germline V gene encodes CDR1 SGHAT and CDR2 FQNNGV. The CDR3 length is 16 residues. The CDR3 DNA is TGTGCCAGCAGCTTGTTACAGGGGGCTGGGGCCAACGTCCTGACTTTC. This codes for CASSLLQGAGANVLTF.

The CDR3 region has the DNA TGTGCCAGCAGCGTTGGGTCTGGCAAAAACATTCAGTACTTC. It specifies CASSVGSGKNIQYF. The chain employs TRBV9 and TRBJ2-4; D call uncertain. V gave up 2 bases and J gave up 3 bases, with 9 bases separating them. This CDR3 contains 14 residues. Germline values: CDR1 SGDLS, CDR2 YYNGEE.

On this clone: As the CDR3 is not closed by the conserved phenylalanine or tryptophan, this likely results from a read error. It is unclear where the CDR3 begins or ends on the DNA, so no DNA is shown, and the CDR3 is as TCRdb lists it. The chain is built from TRBV7-9 and TRBJ1-1; TRBD1, the table's D call, was not compared with the DNA. The CDR3 extends over 13 residues, inclusive of both ends. Germline V gives CDR1 SEHNR, CDR2 FQNEAQ (reference sequence). This CDR3 is CASSSQWGTAFSI.

The chain uses TRBV2 and TRBJ2-7; 10 bases match TRBD1. The germline CDR1 and CDR2 sequences are SNHLY and FYNNEI. The CDR3 length is 14 residues. After removal of 5 bases from V and 2 bases from J, the junction contained 3 bases not matched to a gene. The CDR3, as DNA: TGTGCCAGCAGTATCGGACAGGGGGCCTACGAGCAGTACTTC. It is translated as CASSIGQGAYEQYF.

J is TRBJ2-5 and V is TRBV7-2; 8 bases map to TRBD1. Losses at the gene ends were 5 bases for V and 2 bases for J; bases not matched to a gene: 4. This CDR3 has 14 amino acids. Germline CDR1 is SGHTA and CDR2 is FQGNSA. DNA for the CDR3: TGTGCCAGCAGCCTATACAGGGGGCAAGAGACCCAGTACTTC. Encoded protein: CASSLYRGQETQYF.

The rearrangement uses TRBV7-3 and TRBJ1-2; no reliable D call. CDR3 length: 17 amino acids. Looked up from germline, CDR1 is SGHTA and CDR2 is FQGTGA. Deletions cut 5 bases from V and 0 bases from J, with 19 bases between. In nucleotides, the CDR3 is TGTGCCAGCAGCGCCAGGACTGATCAGTTAGCTAACTATGGCTACACCTTC. It encodes CASSARTDQLANYGYTF.